This T cell receptor (beta chain) originates from a study of shared clonotypes between healthy human individuals. CDR1 SGHAT and CDR2 FQNNGV come from the germline V gene. This CDR3 comprises 16 residues. The germline V and J ends were trimmed by 2 bases and 6 bases, with 19 bases remaining between them. Generated by immunoSEQ multiplex PCR, the TCRdb table keeps only in-frame clones and is missing some. This table has more than 1.2 million clones, approximately 98.5% appearing once. The material sequenced was naive CD4+ T cells sorted from blood. This sample's subset: CD45RA+ positively selected. This receptor was identified in a man aged 30 to 45 in good health. The rearrangement joins TRBV11-2 to TRBJ2-5; TRBD1 is a possible D gene (5 bases). The CDR3: CASSLSVGQGRQTQYF. The DNA for the CDR3 is TGTGCCAGCAGCTTATCAGTGGGGCAGGGTAGGCAGACCCAGTACTTC.